Listed below are T cell receptor beta chains from one sample, sequenced in a study of CD8 T cells in ankylosing spondylitis. MiXCR was run by TCRdb on the 5' RACE reads, yielding one entry per CDR3 protein. The data contain about 440,000 distinct CDR3 sequences, approximately 17% of them singletons. Sequencing was done on a sample of blood, either unsorted or a sorted T cell fraction (not recorded which). The receptors stem from a male donor with ankylosing spondylitis. The CDR3 runs from the conserved cysteine through the conserved F or W. A D gene is named only where the DNA matches it firmly. Clone size is stated in some rows and not others, as once, few, many or a class when expanded.

J gene	clone size	V gene	D gene	CDR3 protein	CDR3 DNA
TRBJ2-5	.	TRBV5-1	.	CASSLGTSDTKTQYF	TGCGCCAGCAGCTTGGGGACCAGCGACACGAAGACCCAGTACTTC
TRBJ1-3	.	TRBV6-1	.	CASSEGQAGNTIYF	TGTGCCAGCAGTGAAGGACAGGCTGGAAACACCATATATTTT
TRBJ2-1	.	TRBV21-1	.	CASSQTGPYLYNEQFF	TGTGCCAGCAGCCAAACTGGGCCGTACCTGTACAATGAGCAGTTCTTC
TRBJ1-1	few	TRBV11-2	.	CASSLTFNTEAFF	TGTGCCAGCAGCTTGACCTTTAACACTGAAGCTTTCTTT
TRBJ2-1	few	TRBV7-9	.	CASSPQPGTEQFF	TGTGCCAGCAGCCCGCAACCAGGAACCGAGCAGTTCTTC
TRBJ2-2	.	TRBV20-1	TRBD1	CSAHKQGAQTGELFF	TGCAGTGCTCATAAACAGGGGGCGCAAACCGGGGAGCTGTTTTTT
TRBJ1-1	.	TRBV5-1	TRBD1	CAIDRATEAFF	TGCGCCATTGACAGGGCCACTGAAGCTTTCTTT
TRBJ2-3	.	TRBV30	.	CAWEEGALGDTQYF	TGTGCCTGGGAGGAGGGGGCGCTTGGAGATACGCAGTATTTT
TRBJ2-1	.	TRBV4-2	TRBD2	CASSQWTSGSSYNEQFF	TGTGCCAGCAGCCAATGGACTAGCGGGAGCTCCTACAATGAGCAGTTCTTC
TRBJ2-5	.	TRBV5-6	TRBD1	CASSLQGEETQYF	TGTGCCAGCAGCTTACAGGGGGAAGAGACCCAGTACTTC
TRBJ2-3	.	TRBV29-1	.	CSVGPDTQCF	TGCAGCGTCGGCCCAGATACGCAGTGTTTT
TRBJ1-3	.	TRBV7-2	.	CASSPQGSAGNTIYF	TGTGCCAGCAGCCCACAGGGCAGTGCTGGAAACACCATATATTTT
TRBJ2-1	.	TRBV20-1	.	CSARTDRGEQFF	TGCAGTGCTAGGACTGATCGGGGGGAGCAGTTCTTC
TRBJ2-1	many	TRBV30	.	CAWSEWNEQFF	TGTGCCTGGAGCGAGTGGAATGAGCAGTTCTTC
TRBJ2-1	.	TRBV20-1	TRBD2	CSASDAGGLSSYNEQFF	TGCAGTGCTAGTGACGCGGGGGGGCTTAGCTCCTACAATGAGCAGTTCTTC
TRBJ1-1	few	TRBV9	.	CASSVAKGEAFF	TGTGCCAGCAGCGTAGCAAAAGGTGAAGCTTTCTTT
TRBJ1-1	.	TRBV19	TRBD1	CASSRDRGAMNTEAFF	TGTGCCAGTAGCCGGGACAGGGGCGCCATGAACACTGAAGCTTTCTTT
TRBJ1-5	many	TRBV6-6	.	CASSWEGNQPQHF	TGTGCCAGCAGTTGGGAAGGCAATCAGCCCCAGCATTTT
TRBJ2-1	few	TRBV20-1	TRBD2	CSASGRGRNEQFF	TGCAGTGCTAGCGGGAGGGGTCGCAATGAGCAGTTCTTC
TRBJ2-6	.	TRBV18	.	CASSRAPITSGANVLTF	TGTGCCAGCTCACGGGCCCCGATAACGTCTGGGGCCAACGTCCTGACTTTC
TRBJ1-2	few	TRBV7-9	.	CASSLEALGSGYTF	TGTGCCAGCAGCTTAGAGGCACTCGGTAGTGGCTACACCTTC
TRBJ2-5	.	TRBV15	.	CATSRVGEVVETQYF	TGTGCCACCAGCAGAGTTGGGGAGGTGGTCGAGACCCAGTACTTC
TRBJ1-3	many	TRBV5-1	.	CASSYTTGASGNTIYF	TGCGCCAGCAGCTATACAACAGGAGCCTCTGGAAACACCATATATTTT
TRBJ1-5	medium-sized	TRBV4-2	.	CASSQDRYQSPNQPQHF	TGTGCCAGCAGCCAAGACAGATATCAGAGTCCCAATCAGCCCCAGCATTTT
TRBJ2-7	.	TRBV7-9	.	CASSLAVQTYEQYF	TGTGCCAGCAGCTTAGCGGTACAGACCTACGAGCAGTACTTC
TRBJ2-7	few	TRBV4-1	.	CASSQRARQVFNEQYF	TGCGCCAGCAGCCAACGGGCTAGACAGGTTTTTAACGAGCAGTACTTC
TRBJ2-7	.	TRBV27	TRBD1	CASSGDRAQYF	TGTGCCAGCAGTGGCGACAGGGCACAGTACTTC
TRBJ2-7	many	TRBV5-1	.	CASRQGPSSYEQYF	TGCGCCAGCAGACAGGGACCTAGCTCCTACGAGCAGTACTTC
TRBJ2-7	.	TRBV12-3/TRBV12-4	.	CASSLGVGPYEQYF	TGTGCCAGCAGTTTAGGAGTAGGGCCCTACGAGCAGTACTTC
TRBJ1-3	few	TRBV7-9	.	CASSLAGLVGNTIYF	TGTGCCAGCAGCTTAGCGGGACTCGTAGGAAACACCATATATTTT
TRBJ2-3	.	TRBV15	TRBD2	CATSTGTSGADTQYF	TGTGCCACCAGCACCGGGACTAGCGGTGCAGATACGCAGTATTTT
TRBJ2-7	.	TRBV5-1	.	CASSPPSSSYEQYF	TGCGCCAGCAGCCCTCCCAGTAGCTCCTACGAGCAGTACTTC
TRBJ2-1	few	TRBV9	TRBD2	CASSVGVAGGLGEQFF	TGTGCCAGCAGCGTAGGGGTAGCGGGGGGCCTCGGTGAGCAGTTCTTC
TRBJ1-4	.	TRBV3-1	TRBD1	CASSPHRQGEKLFF	TGTGCCAGCAGCCCTCACCGACAGGGCGAAAAACTGTTTTTT
TRBJ2-5	.	TRBV28	.	CASSLGGSETQYF	TGTGCCAGCAGTTTAGGAGGGTCAGAGACCCAGTACTTC
TRBJ1-5	.	TRBV10-3	TRBD1	CAISNGETGAQPQHF	TGTGCCATCAGCAATGGCGAGACAGGGGCTCAGCCCCAGCATTTT
TRBJ2-4	many	TRBV5-1	.	CASSAGQNIQYF	TGCGCCAGCAGCGCCGGACAAAACATTCAGTACTTC
TRBJ2-7	few	TRBV4-1	TRBD2	CASSQLSGYKGYEQYF	TGCGCCAGCAGCCAACTTAGCGGGTACAAGGGCTACGAGCAGTACTTC
TRBJ1-4	.	TRBV11-2	.	CASSLVATRDEKLFF	TGTGCCAGCAGCTTAGTGGCGACGAGGGATGAAAAACTGTTTTTT